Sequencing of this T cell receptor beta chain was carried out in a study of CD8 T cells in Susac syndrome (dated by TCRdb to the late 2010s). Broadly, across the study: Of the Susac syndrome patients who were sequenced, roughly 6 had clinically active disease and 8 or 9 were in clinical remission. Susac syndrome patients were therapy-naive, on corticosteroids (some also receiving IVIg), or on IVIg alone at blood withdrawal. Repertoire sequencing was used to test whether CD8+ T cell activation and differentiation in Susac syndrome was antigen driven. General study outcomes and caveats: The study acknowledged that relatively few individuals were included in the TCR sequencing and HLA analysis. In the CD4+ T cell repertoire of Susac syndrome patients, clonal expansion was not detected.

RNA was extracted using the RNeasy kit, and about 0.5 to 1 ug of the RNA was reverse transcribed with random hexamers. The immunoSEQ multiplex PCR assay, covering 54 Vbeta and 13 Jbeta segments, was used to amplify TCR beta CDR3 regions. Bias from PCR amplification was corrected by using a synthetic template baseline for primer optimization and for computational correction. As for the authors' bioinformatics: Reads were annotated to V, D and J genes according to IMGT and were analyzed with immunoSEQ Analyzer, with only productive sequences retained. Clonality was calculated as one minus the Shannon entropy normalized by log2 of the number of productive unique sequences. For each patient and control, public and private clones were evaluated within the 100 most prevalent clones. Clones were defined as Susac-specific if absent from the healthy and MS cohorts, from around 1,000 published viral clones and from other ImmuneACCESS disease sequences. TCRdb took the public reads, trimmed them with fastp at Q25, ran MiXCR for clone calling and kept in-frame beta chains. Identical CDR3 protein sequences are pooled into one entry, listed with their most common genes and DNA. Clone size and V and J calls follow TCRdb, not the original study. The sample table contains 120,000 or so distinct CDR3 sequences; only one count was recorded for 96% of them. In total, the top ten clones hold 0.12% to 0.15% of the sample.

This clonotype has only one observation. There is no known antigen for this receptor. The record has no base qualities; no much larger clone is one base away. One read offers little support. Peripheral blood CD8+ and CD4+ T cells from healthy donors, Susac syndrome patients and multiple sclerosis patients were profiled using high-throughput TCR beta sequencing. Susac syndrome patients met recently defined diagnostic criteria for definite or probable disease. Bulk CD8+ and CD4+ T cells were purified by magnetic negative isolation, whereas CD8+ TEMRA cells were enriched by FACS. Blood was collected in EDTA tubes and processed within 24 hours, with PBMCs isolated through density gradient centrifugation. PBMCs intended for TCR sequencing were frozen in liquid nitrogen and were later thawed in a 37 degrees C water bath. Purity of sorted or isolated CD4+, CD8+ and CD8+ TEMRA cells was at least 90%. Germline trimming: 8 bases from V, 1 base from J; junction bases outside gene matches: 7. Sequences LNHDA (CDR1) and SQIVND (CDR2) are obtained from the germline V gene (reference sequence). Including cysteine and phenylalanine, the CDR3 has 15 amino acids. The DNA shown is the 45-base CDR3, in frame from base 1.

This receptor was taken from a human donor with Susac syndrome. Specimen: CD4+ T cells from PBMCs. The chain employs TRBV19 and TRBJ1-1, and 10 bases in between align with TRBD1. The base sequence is TGTGCCAGTGGCCCGGGGGACAGGGGGAACACTGAAGCTTTCTTT. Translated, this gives CASGPGDRGNTEAFF.